This TCR beta chain was recovered during a study of cytomegalovirus exposure and HLA in healthy donors. General study findings and limits: Across donors, sequencing depth was assumed by presence/absence analyses to be roughly uniform. Among TCR sequences, most were rare, though some public TCRs appeared in many donors.

Germline CDR1 is MNHNY and CDR2 is SVGAGI (reference sequence). The CDR3 loop spans 16 amino acids. The ends lost 4 bases at V and 5 bases at J; junction bases unmatched: 9. Regarding this clone: Its antigen is undetermined.

Amplification used 60 Vbeta primers and 13 Jbeta primers. Libraries were prepared by immunoSEQ multiplex PCR; TCRdb keeps only in-frame clonotypes and omits some of them. The sample has 95,000 to 110,000 clones; approximately 73% are singletons. The V call is TRBV6-6, the J call TRBJ2-1; 9 bases align to TRBD2. The TCR sequence derives from a woman aged 18-29 years in good health and CMV-seropositive. The sample consisted of PBMCs. The CDR3 sequence: CASSSRVSGGHNEQFF. CDR3 DNA: TGTGCCAGCAGTTCCCGCGTTAGCGGGGGCCACAATGAGCAGTTCTTC.